This T cell receptor beta chain was documented in a study of cytomegalovirus exposure and HLA in healthy donors. Whole-study results and caveats: Some TCR beta chains (164 of them) were listed as cytomegalovirus-associated. Both high specificity and high sensitivity reportedly marked the classifier's diagnosis of cytomegalovirus status. The presence/absence work took it that sequencing depth was about the same across donors.

Primers for the PCR totalled 60 Vbeta and 13 Jbeta. Profiling relied on immunoSEQ multiplex PCR, and the TCRdb table lists in-frame clones only, not all of them. The sample carries under 200,000 clones, 60% to 80% recorded once. CDR3 length: 14 amino acids. Per the germline V gene, CDR1 is MDHEN and CDR2 is SYDVKM. Germline trimming cut 6 bases from V and 5 bases from J; bases unmatched to any gene: 6. Note on this clone: Its antigen is as yet unknown.

The chain joins TRBV28 to TRBJ2-7, with 11 bases identical to TRBD1. This clonotype was sampled from a man over 45 in good health and CMV-seropositive. Input material: PBMCs. CDR3 sequence reads: CASSMTGQGDEQYV. The CDR3 DNA reads TGTGCCAGCAGCATGACGGGACAGGGGGACGAGCAGTACGTC.